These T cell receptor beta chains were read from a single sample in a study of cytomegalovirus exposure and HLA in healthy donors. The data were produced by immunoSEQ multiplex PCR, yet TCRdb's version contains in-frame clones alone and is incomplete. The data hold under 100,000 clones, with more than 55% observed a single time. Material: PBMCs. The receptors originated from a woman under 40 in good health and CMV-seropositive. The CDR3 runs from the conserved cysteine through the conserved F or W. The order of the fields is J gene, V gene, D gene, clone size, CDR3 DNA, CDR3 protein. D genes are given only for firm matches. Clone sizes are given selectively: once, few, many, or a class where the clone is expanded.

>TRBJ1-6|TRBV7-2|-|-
TGTGCCAGCAGCTTAATGGAGATCCCGAATTCACCCCTCCACTTT
CASSLMEIPNSPLHF
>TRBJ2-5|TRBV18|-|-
TGTGCCAGCTCTCTAAGACAGGAGGAGACCCAGTACTTC
CASSLRQEETQYF
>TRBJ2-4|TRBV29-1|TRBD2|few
TGCAGCGTTGAAGGGCGCGGGGGCAAAAACATTCAGTACTTC
CSVEGRGGKNIQYF
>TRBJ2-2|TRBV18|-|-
TGTGCCAGCTCACTGGGGCAGGTCCCGAACGCCGGGGAGCTGTTTTTT
CASSLGQVPNAGELFF
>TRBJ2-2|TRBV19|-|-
TGTGCCAGTAGTCTCGACAATAGGCAGACCGGGGAGCTGTTTTTT
CASSLDNRQTGELFF
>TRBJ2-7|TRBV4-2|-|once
TGTGCCAGCAGCCAAGATCCGGGGGGCGGGTACGAGCAGTACTTC
CASSQDPGGGYEQYF
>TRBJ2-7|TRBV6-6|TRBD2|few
TGTGCCAGCAGTTCAGGGACTAGCGGGGCCTACGAGCAGTACTTC
CASSSGTSGAYEQYF
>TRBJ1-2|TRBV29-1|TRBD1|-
TGCAGCGTCCATAATGGACAGGAAGGATACTATGGCTACACCTTC
CSVHNGQEGYYGYTF
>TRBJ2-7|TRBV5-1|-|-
TGCGCCAGCAGACAGGACAGCAATGATCCCTACGAGCAGTACTTC
CASRQDSNDPYEQYF
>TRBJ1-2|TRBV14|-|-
TGTGCCAGCAGCCAAGAACTATCGGCAGCCGGTGGCTACACCTTC
CASSQELSAAGGYTF
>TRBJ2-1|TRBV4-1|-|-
TGCGCCAGCAGCCAACGACTAGTCATGGGAGGAGGGAATGAGCAGTTCTTC
CASSQRLVMGGGNEQFF
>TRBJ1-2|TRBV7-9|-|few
TGTGCCAGCAGCTCTAGGCCCCAGGGTTATGGCTACACCTTC
CASSSRPQGYGYTF
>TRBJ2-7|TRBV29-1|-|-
TGCAGCGTTGCTAGGGACTTTATACCCTACGAGCAGTACTTC
CSVARDFIPYEQYF
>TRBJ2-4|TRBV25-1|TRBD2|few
TGTGCCAGCACGGGACTAGCGGCTCTAGCCAAAAACATTCAGTACTTC
CASTGLAALAKNIQYF
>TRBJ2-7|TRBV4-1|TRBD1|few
TGCGCCAGCAGCCTAGGACAGGGCAATTCCTACGAGCAGTACTTC
CASSLGQGNSYEQYF
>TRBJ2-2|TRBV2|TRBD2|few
TGTGCCAGCAGTGATCAGCGGGGGGGCCGGTCGAACACCGGGGAGCTGTTTTTT
CASSDQRGGRSNTGELFF
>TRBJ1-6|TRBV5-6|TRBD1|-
TGTGCCAGCAGCTTGGTAGGAGCAGGGGGGAATAATTCACCCCTCCACTTT
CASSLVGAGGNNSPLHF
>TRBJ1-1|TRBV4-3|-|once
TGCGCCAGCAGCCAGGTACCCACAGGGTACACTGAAGCTTTCTTT
CASSQVPTGYTEAFF
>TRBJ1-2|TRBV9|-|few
TGTGCCAGCAGCACCTTCAACCAGGGCACCACCTATGGCTACACCTTC
CASSTFNQGTTYGYTF
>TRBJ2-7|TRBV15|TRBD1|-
TGTGCCGTATTGGGACAGGGCGGCCCCCAGTACTTC
CAVLGQGGPQYF
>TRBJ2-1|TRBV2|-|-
TGTGCCAGCAAGGAGGAAAACTTGAATGAGCAGTTCTTC
CASKEENLNEQFF
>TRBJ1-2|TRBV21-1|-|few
TGTGCCAGCAGCAGCGGGACAGCCTATGGCTACACCTTC
CASSSGTAYGYTF
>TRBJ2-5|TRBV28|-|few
TGTGCCAGCAGCCTTCCAATGGGGCCAGATCAAGAGACCCAGTACTTC
CASSLPMGPDQETQYF
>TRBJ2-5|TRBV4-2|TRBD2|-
TGTGCCAGCAGCAGATCTAGCGGGGGGGCCATTCTCCTCTTGTACTTC
CASSRSSGGAILLLYF
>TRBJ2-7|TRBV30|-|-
TGTGCCTGGACTAGGTGGTCGGGACTGGGCTACGAGCAGTACTTC
CAWTRWSGLGYEQYF
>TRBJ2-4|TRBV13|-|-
TGTGCTAGCAGCCACCAACAGAGGGCCAAAAACCTTCAGTACTTC
CASSHQQRAKNLQYF
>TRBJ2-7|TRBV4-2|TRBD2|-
TGTGCCAGCAGCCCCGGACTAGCGGGGGGCAACGAGCAGTACTTC
CASSPGLAGGNEQYF
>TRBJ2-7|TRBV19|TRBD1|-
TGTGCCAGTAGTACCCGGGACAGGGAAGGTGGGCAGTACTTC
CASSTRDREGGQYF
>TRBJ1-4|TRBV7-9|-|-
TGTGCCAGCAGCTGGCGGGAGACAACTAATGAAAAACTGTTTTTT
CASSWRETTNEKLFF
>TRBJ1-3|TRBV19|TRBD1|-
TGTGCCAGTAGGGGGGACAGGGGGCCTGGAAACACCATATATTTT
CASRGDRGPGNTIYF
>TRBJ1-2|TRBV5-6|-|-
TGTGCCAGCAGCCGACCCGGAGGGACCTGGCGGGGCTACACCTTC
CASSRPGGTWRGYTF
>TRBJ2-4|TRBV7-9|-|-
TGTGCCAGCAGCTTAGAACAGAACATTCAGTACTTC
CASSLEQNIQYF
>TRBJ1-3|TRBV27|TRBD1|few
TGTGCCAGCAGTTCCCGGGACAGGGGGCTCTCTGGAAACACCATATATTTT
CASSSRDRGLSGNTIYF
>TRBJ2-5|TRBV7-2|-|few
TGTGCCAGCAGCTTAGGGCTCCAAGAGACCCAGTACTTC
CASSLGLQETQYF
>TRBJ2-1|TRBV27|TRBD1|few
TGTGCCAGCAGTTTATACAGGGGCTCCTACAATGAGCAGTTCTTC
CASSLYRGSYNEQFF
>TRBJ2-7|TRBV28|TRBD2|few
TGTGCCAGCACCTCTAGCGGGCAGAGCTCCTACGAGCAGTACTTC
CASTSSGQSSYEQYF
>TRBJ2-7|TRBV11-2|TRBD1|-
TGTGCCAGCAGCCCGACCAACCGGGACAGGGGTAGGCCCTACGAGCAGTACTTC
CASSPTNRDRGRPYEQYF
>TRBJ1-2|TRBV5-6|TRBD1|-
TGTGCCAGCAGCTCGGGACAGGGGGCAGTTGGCTATGGCTACACCTTC
CASSSGQGAVGYGYTF
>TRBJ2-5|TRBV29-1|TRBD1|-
TGCAGCGTTGAGGGGGACAGGGGTCTGGAGACCCAGTACTTC
CSVEGDRGLETQYF
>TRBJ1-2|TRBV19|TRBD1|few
TGTGCCAGTAGTGACCGGGACAGACTTCGTGGCTACACCTTC
CASSDRDRLRGYTF
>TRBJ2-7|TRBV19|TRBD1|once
TGTGCCAGTAGTATGGCCGGACAGGGGATCTACGAGCAGTACTTC
CASSMAGQGIYEQYF
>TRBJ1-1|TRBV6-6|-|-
TGTGCCAGCAGTCCTATTGGGAGTGGCACTGAAGCTTTCTTT
CASSPIGSGTEAFF
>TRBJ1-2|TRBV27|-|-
TGTGCCAGCAGTCCCCTCGGAGCAGGGGAGTACGGCTACACCTTC
CASSPLGAGEYGYTF
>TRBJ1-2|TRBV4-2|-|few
TGTGCCAGCAGCCTCTCGGGGGAGAACTATGGCTACACCTTC
CASSLSGENYGYTF
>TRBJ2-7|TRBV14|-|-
TGTGCCAGCAGCCAGTCAGGGACTGAGCAGTACTTC
CASSQSGTEQYF
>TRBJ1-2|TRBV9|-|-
TGTGCCAGCAGCGTACAGTCCGAGGGCTATGGCTACACCTTC
CASSVQSEGYGYTF
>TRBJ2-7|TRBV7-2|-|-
TGTGCCAGCAGCTTGGGAGGGACAACCTTCTACGAGCAGTACTTC
CASSLGGTTFYEQYF
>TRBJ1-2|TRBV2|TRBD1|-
TGTGCCAGCAGCGCGGGACAGGGGGCTGGGTATGGCTACACCTTC
CASSAGQGAGYGYTF
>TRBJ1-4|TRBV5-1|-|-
TGCGCCAGCACCCTGGGGGGGACAACTAATGAAAAACTGTTTTTT
CASTLGGTTNEKLFF
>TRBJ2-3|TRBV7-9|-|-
TGTGCCAGCAGCTTGGCCGACAGATATACGCAGTATTTT
CASSLADRYTQYF
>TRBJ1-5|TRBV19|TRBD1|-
TGTGCCAGTAGTAGGACAGGGGTCAATCAGCCCCAGCATTTT
CASSRTGVNQPQHF
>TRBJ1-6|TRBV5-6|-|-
TGTGCCAGCAGCTTGCATTTATCAGGCTCCTATAATTCACCCCTCCACTTT
CASSLHLSGSYNSPLHF
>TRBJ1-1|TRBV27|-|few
TGTGCCAGCAGTTCCAGGGGCACTGAAGCTTTCTTT
CASSSRGTEAFF
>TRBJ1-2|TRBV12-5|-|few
TGTGCTAGTGGTTTAGTGGGAGGGGTCTATGGCTACACCTTC
CASGLVGGVYGYTF
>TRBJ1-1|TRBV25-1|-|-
TGTGCCAGCAGCTGGGACTCTAGGACTGAAGCTTTCTTT
CASSWDSRTEAFF